One sample yielded the 20 T cell receptor beta chains listed below, sequenced in a study of cytomegalovirus exposure and HLA in healthy donors. Vbeta (60) and Jbeta (13) primers were used in the PCR. Generated by immunoSEQ multiplex PCR, the TCRdb table keeps only in-frame clones and is missing some. The table records roughly 180,000 clones, about 79% of them present only once. The material sequenced was PBMCs. These receptors were obtained from a female donor in good health and CMV-seronegative.

CDR3 DNA: TGTGCCAGCAGCATGCTAGGGGGACCCAGTACCACTGAAGCTTTCTTT. Its protein is CASSMLGGPSTTEAFF. The J gene is TRBJ1-1, the V gene TRBV28; D might be TRBD1 (6 bases). Germline-derived CDR1 and CDR2 are MDHEN and SYDVKM. The V and J ends lost 6 bases and 4 bases respectively, with 21 bases between them. The CDR3 sequence is 16 residues long.

The chain uses TRBV29-1 and TRBJ2-5; TRBD1 matches 7 bases. This CDR3 is built from 16 residues. Germline values: CDR1 SQVTM, CDR2 ANQGSEA. V was pared by 6 bases and J by 2 bases, with 15 bases of the junction left unmatched. The CDR3 DNA follows: TGCAGCGTACGGATGACAGGGCGAGTCCGGCAAGAGACCCAGTACTTC. Translated: CSVRMTGRVRQETQYF.

The gene calls are TRBV5-1 and TRBJ2-1; 11 bases are a match to TRBD2. The CDR3 has 17 residues. Germline-derived CDR1 and CDR2 are SGHRS and YFSETQ. V was pared by 3 bases and J by 0 bases, with 5 bases of the junction left unmatched. The CDR3 region is CASSSRLAGSSYNEQFF. The CDR3 region has the DNA TGCGCCAGCAGCTCGCGACTAGCGGGGAGCTCCTACAATGAGCAGTTCTTC.

The gene calls are TRBV5-1 and TRBJ2-3; D perhaps matches TRBD2 (6 bases). Between the trimmed V and J ends, which lost 4 bases and 6 bases, there was a span of 21 bases. The CDR3 runs to 16 residues. The germline V gene has CDR1 SGHRS and CDR2 YFSETQ. In DNA, the CDR3 is TGCGCCAGCAGCGGAACGCCGCGGGGTTTGTCCGATACGCAGTATTTT. The encoded protein is CASSGTPRGLSDTQYF.

The chain uses TRBV2 and TRBJ2-5; TRBD1 is a possible D gene (6 bases). The germline CDR1 and CDR2 sequences are SNHLY and FYNNEI. CDR3 size: 12 residues. Trimming removed 7 bases at V and 9 bases at J, with 15 bases between. DNA of the CDR3: TGTGCCAGCATACAGGGTCCGGGGTCCCAGTACTTC. This sequence encodes CASIQGPGSQYF.

The chain couples TRBV7-2 to TRBJ2-5; 10 nucleotides line up with TRBD1. The germline gives CDR1 SGHTA, CDR2 FQGNSA. CDR3 length: 16 amino acids. V lost 5 bases to trimming and J lost 5 bases; unmatched junction nucleotides: 11. CDR3 sequence reads: CASSRTGTGVRETQYF. The CDR3 coding sequence is TGTGCCAGCAGCAGAACCGGGACAGGGGTGCGGGAGACCCAGTACTTC.

The V call is TRBV27, the J call TRBJ2-5, with D possibly matching TRBD2 (5 bases). With 6 bases removed from V and 1 base from J, the gap between germline ends came to 12 bases. Germline loops: CDR1 MNHEY, CDR2 SMNVEV (reference sequence). This CDR3 is 14 amino acids long. CDR3 sequence reads: CASRRLSGQETQYF. Written as DNA, the CDR3 is TGTGCCAGCAGGCGACTAAGCGGCCAAGAGACCCAGTACTTC.

The genes are TRBV5-1 and TRBJ2-3; 9 bases are a match to TRBD2. CDR1 SGHRS and CDR2 YFSETQ come from the germline V gene. Trimming removed 1 base from V and 3 bases from J; junction bases left unmatched: 6. The CDR3 is made up of 16 amino acids. CDR3 region: CASSLNAGGETDTQYF. The CDR3 nucleotides are TGCGCCAGCAGCTTGAATGCGGGGGGGGAAACAGATACGCAGTATTTT.

The chain has TRBV6-6 and TRBJ2-5, with 9 bases that match TRBD2. The CDR3 is 15 residues long. Germline values: CDR1 MNHNY, CDR2 SVGAGI (reference sequence). V shed 6 bases and J 10 bases; nucleotides not matched to a gene: 15. CDR3 sequence (DNA): TGTGCCAGCAGGGGGGCCCTAGCGGGGCTGGGAGTCCAGTACTTC. Its protein product is CASRGALAGLGVQYF.

The rearrangement uses TRBV6-1 and TRBJ2-3; 14 bases agree with TRBD2. Unmatched junction bases numbered 8, after V lost 4 bases and J lost 5 bases. The CDR3 length is 17 residues. Germline CDR1 MNHNS, CDR2 SASEGT. DNA for the CDR3: TGTGCCAGCAGTGGACTAGCGGGGGGGCCGAAGAGAGATACGCAGTATTTT. This gives the protein CASSGLAGGPKRDTQYF.

The chain uses TRBV9 and TRBJ2-3; a weak D match, TRBD2 (5 bases). The CDR3 runs 17 residues. The germline V gene has CDR1 SGDLS and CDR2 YYNGEE. V lost 2 bases, J lost 0 bases, and 16 bases lay in between. The CDR3 region is CASSVSYTRASTDTQYF. The CDR3 DNA reads as TGTGCCAGCAGCGTTTCCTACACGAGGGCGAGCACAGATACGCAGTATTTT. Full variable domain (remainder filled in from reference TRBV9 and TRBJ2-3): DSGVTQTPKHLITATGQRVTLRCSPRSGDLSVYWYQQSLDQGLQFLIQYYNGEERAKGNILERFSAQQFPDLHSELNLSSLELGDSALYFCASSVSYTRASTDTQYFGPGTRLTVL.

V is TRBV7-9 and J is TRBJ1-6, with 7 bases lining up with TRBD1. Germline V gene sequence: CDR1 SEHNR, CDR2 FQNEAQ (reference sequence). This CDR3 has 15 amino acids. Unmatched junction bases numbered 9, after V lost 6 bases and J lost 7 bases. This CDR3 reads CASSPRDSRNSPLHF. The CDR3 nucleotides are TGTGCCAGCAGTCCCAGGGACAGTCGCAATTCACCCCTCCACTTT.

The rearrangement links TRBV6-5 to TRBJ2-5, with 14 bases that match TRBD2. Trimming cost V 5 bases and J 4 bases; bases outside gene matches: 3. The CDR3 is made up of 15 amino acids. CDR1 is MNHEY and CDR2 is SVGAGI in the germline V gene. The CDR3 sequence: CASSAGLAGAETQYF. As DNA, the CDR3 is TGTGCCAGCAGTGCGGGACTAGCGGGAGCAGAGACCCAGTACTTC.

The chain employs TRBV7-9 and TRBJ2-3; possibly TRBD2 for D (6 bases). The CDR3 consists of 16 residues. V lost 2 bases and J lost 1, with 13 bases in between. The germline V gene has CDR1 SEHNR and CDR2 FQNEAQ (reference sequence). In nucleotides, the CDR3 is TGTGCCAGCAGCTTAAGGGCGGGACTGCGCACAGATACGCAGTATTTT. It specifies CASSLRAGLRTDTQYF.

This clone was counted between two and nine times. V is TRBV18 and J is TRBJ1-2; D is perhaps TRBD1 (6 bases). This CDR3 has 12 residues. Trimming removed 5 bases at V and 8 bases at J, with 12 bases between. Germline V CDR1 and CDR2: KGHSH, LQKENI. Written as DNA, the CDR3 is TGTGCCAGCTCATCGGACAGAGGGGGCTACACCTTC. Residues: CASSSDRGGYTF.

The genes are TRBV6-6 and TRBJ2-1, with D maybe TRBD1 (6 bases). CDR1 is MNHNY and CDR2 is SVGAGI in the germline V gene (reference sequence). V was shortened by 4 bases and J by 9 bases, with 13 bases between the two germline ends. CDR3 size: 13 residues. In DNA, the CDR3 is TGTGCCAGCAGTTTACAGGGCGGCAGTGAGCAGTTCTTC. Its translation is CASSLQGGSEQFF.

This clone turned up a few times. The chain is built from TRBV5-4 and TRBJ1-5, with D possibly TRBD1 on 5 matching bases. There are 15 residues in the CDR3. V was pared by 3 bases and J by 5 bases, with 15 bases between. Per the germline V gene, CDR1 is SGHNT and CDR2 is YYREEE (reference sequence). The CDR3 loop reads CASSSGGGTDQPQHF. CDR3 in DNA: TGTGCCAGCAGCTCGGGGGGGGGTACAGATCAGCCCCAGCATTTT.

Turning to this clone: The junction differs from germline at one of its ends, possibly a read error. V usage is TRBV7-9 and J usage is TRBJ2-6, with D perhaps matching TRBD1 (5 bases). Looked up from germline, CDR1 is SEHNR and CDR2 is FQNEAQ (reference sequence). The CDR3 runs to 17 residues. CDR3 region: CASNLGQGMTGANVLTF. CDR3 bases: TGTGCCAGCAACTTAGGGCAGGGCATGACTGGGGCCAACGTCCTGACTTTC.

V gene TRBV28 combines with J gene TRBJ2-7, with 10 bases matching TRBD2. The J segment lost 2 bases and the V segment lost 5 bases, leaving 6 bases of the junction unmatched. The germline V gene has CDR1 MDHEN and CDR2 SYDVKM. CDR3 length: 15 amino acids. In DNA, the CDR3 is TGTGCCAGCAGTCCGTGGACTAGCGGAACCTACGAGCAGTACTTC. The encoded protein is CASSPWTSGTYEQYF. Complete variable domain (other parts from reference TRBV28 and TRBJ2-7): DVKVTQSSRYLVKRTGEKVFLECVQDMDHENMFWYRQDPGLGLRLIYFSYDVKMKEKGDIPEGYSVSREKKERFSLILESASTNQTSMYLCASSPWTSGTYEQYFGPGTRLTVT.

The CDR3 nucleotides read TGCGCCAGCACCGGTAGCGGGGGGATTCGCGTGCAGTATTTT. Translation: CASTGSGGIRVQYF. The chain employs TRBV10-2 and TRBJ2-3; 10 nucleotides agree with TRBD2. With 7 bases clipped from V and 11 bases from J, the junction kept 12 bases outside the gene matches. Germline V gene data show CDR1 as WSHSY and CDR2 as SAAADI. The CDR3 runs to 14 residues.